This entry concerns a single TCR beta chain. What it binds is not known. These data originate in a study of graft-versus-host responses after intestinal transplantation. Study-wide results and caveats: Ileal or blood samples showed some GvH clones first, and such clones were also found in recipient marrow.

Assay: immunoSEQ multiplex PCR; the TCRdb copy retains only in-frame clones and omits some. The sample shows roughly 100,000 clones, 80% to 95% of them seen only once. The CDR3 consists of 14 residues. Trimming stripped 2 bases from V and 5 bases from J, with 13 bases between. CDR1 and CDR2 (germline): SGDLS, YYNGEE. The V call is TRBV9, the J call TRBJ1-1, with D perhaps TRBD1 (6 bases). The TCR was taken from a human donor who received an intestinal transplant. The sequenced sample was unstimulated CD8+ T cells sorted from spleen or lymph node cells, obtained before intestinal transplant. CDR3 sequence (DNA): TGTGCCAGCAGCGTCAGGGGACTAGGGACTGAAGCTTTCTTT. It specifies CASSVRGLGTEAFF.